These T cell receptor beta chains were read from a single sample in a study of vaccination and CD4 T cells after COVID-19. TCRdb recomputed calls from the PCR reads with MiXCR, one row per CDR3 protein. Here the sample spans roughly 10,000 distinct CDR3 sequences, 69% being singletons. Their antigens remain unidentified. Sequencing was done on a sample of CD4+ T cells from blood, cultured in vitro. The receptors stem from a human donor who had recovered from COVID-19. CDR3s include the opening cysteine and the closing phenylalanine or tryptophan. D genes are given only for firm matches. Clone sizes are given selectively: once, few, many, or a class where the clone is expanded.

. | . | TRBJ1-4 | TRBV20-1 | TGCAGTGCTAGACAGACAGAGGAAAAACTGTTTTTT | CSARQTEEKLFF
few | . | TRBJ1-5 | TRBV15 | TGTGCCACCAGCAGTAGGGAGACCGGTCAGCCCCAGCATTTT | CATSSRETGQPQHF
. | . | TRBJ2-7 | TRBV20-1 | TGCAGTGCCACCCGAGACACAGCCTCCTACGAGCAGTACTTC | CSATRDTASYEQYF
few | . | TRBJ1-5 | TRBV20-1 | TGCAGTGCTAGAGATCCCAGTACTCTCAGGCAGCATTTT | CSARDPSTLRQHF
. | TRBD2 | TRBJ2-1 | TRBV6-1 | TGTGCCAGCAGGGACAACGGGGGGGGCCTTTATCTGCAGTTCTTC | CASRDNGGGLYLQFF
few | . | TRBJ2-2 | TRBV10-3 | TGTGCCATCAGTGAGTCAAGGGGCGCAGTCGGGGAGCTGTTTTTT | CAISESRGAVGELFF
. | . | TRBJ2-3 | TRBV11-2 | TGTGCCAGCAGCACAAGCACAGATACGCAGTATTTT | CASSTSTDTQYF
. | . | TRBJ1-1 | TRBV6-5 | TGTGCCAGCAGTTATAGGGGATGGAGTTCTGAAGCTTTCTTT | CASSYRGWSSEAFF
. | . | TRBJ1-5 | TRBV20-1 | TGCAGTGCTAGAGAGCGACAGACCCAAGACGATCAGCCCCAGCATTTT | CSARERQTQDDQPQHF
. | TRBD1 | TRBJ1-2 | TRBV5-1 | TGCGCCAGCAGCTTGTTCGGGGACAGGGATATTGGCTACACCTTC | CASSLFGDRDIGYTF
. | . | TRBJ2-3 | TRBV10-3 | TGTGCCATCAGTGAGTCGACAAGCACAGATACGCAGTATTTT | CAISESTSTDTQYF
. | TRBD1 | TRBJ1-5 | TRBV20-1 | TGCAGTGCTAGAGCAGGGGGTTCGGGCAATCAGCCCCAGCATTTT | CSARAGGSGNQPQHF
. | . | TRBJ2-7 | TRBV28 | TGTGCCAGCAGTTTGAGCGGGACAACTTACGAGCAGTACTTC | CASSLSGTTYEQYF
few | . | TRBJ2-3 | TRBV18 | TGTGCCAGCTCACCACAGGGGCGCATGCAGTATTTT | CASSPQGRMQYF
. | TRBD2 | TRBJ2-4 | TRBV20-1 | TGCAGTGCTTTCACGACTAGCGGGAGGGGGCTAGCCAAAAACATTCAGTACTTC | CSAFTTSGRGLAKNIQYF
. | . | TRBJ1-5 | TRBV19 | TGTGCCAGTAGTATACTTCCGGGGTATAGCAATCAGCCCCAGCATTTT | CASSILPGYSNQPQHF
. | . | TRBJ1-1 | TRBV29-1 | TGCAGCGTTGTGGGCACCCTCATGAACACTGAAGCTTTCTTT | CSVVGTLMNTEAFF
few | . | TRBJ1-3 | TRBV12-3/TRBV12-4 | TGTGCCAGCAGTTTCGGGGGAGGCGGAAACACCATATATTTT | CASSFGGGGNTIYF
. | . | TRBJ1-2 | TRBV6-1 | TGTGCCAGCTCTAAGAACTATGGCTACACCTTC | CASSKNYGYTF
once | TRBD1 | TRBJ2-5 | TRBV5-1 | TGCGCCAGCAGCTTGGGACAGGGGGAGAGAGAGACCCAGTACTTC | CASSLGQGERETQYF
. | TRBD2 | TRBJ2-3 | TRBV20-1 | TGCAGTGCTACCCGGACTAGCGCAAGCACAGATACGCAGTATTTT | CSATRTSASTDTQYF
. | . | TRBJ1-4 | TRBV5-4 | TGTGCCAGCAGCTCGGGACGGAGCTCCCCCGGTGAAAAACTGTTTTTT | CASSSGRSSPGEKLFF
few | . | TRBJ1-2 | TRBV6-5 | TGTGCCAGCAGTTATAGTTCCAGGGGCGGCTATGGCTACACCTTC | CASSYSSRGGYGYTF
once | . | TRBJ1-2 | TRBV12-3/TRBV12-4 | TGTGCCAGCAGTCTCCGAGGAGGGATCGGCGGCTACGCCTTC | CASSLRGGIGGYAF
. | . | TRBJ1-2 | TRBV25-1 | TGTGCCAGCCTTAATCAGGGCTATGGCTACACCTTC | CASLNQGYGYTF
. | . | TRBJ1-3 | TRBV2 | TGTGCCAGCAGTGTATCAGGCTCTGGAAACACCATATATTTT | CASSVSGSGNTIYF
. | . | TRBJ2-5 | TRBV24-1 | TGTGCCACCAGTGAAGTCGGGGCAGGACAAGAGACCCAGTACTTC | CATSEVGAGQETQYF
once | . | TRBJ2-4 | TRBV5-1 | TGCGCCAGCAGCGCGGACGGGCTAGCCAAAAACATTCAGTACTTC | CASSADGLAKNIQYF
. | TRBD2 | TRBJ2-7 | TRBV30 | TGTGCCTGGGGACTAGTCCCCTACGAGCAGTACTTC | CAWGLVPYEQYF
. | TRBD1 | TRBJ1-2 | TRBV2 | TGTGCCAGCACGTTACAGGGGGGAGCTAACTATGGCTACACCTTC | CASTLQGGANYGYTF
. | TRBD1 | TRBJ1-2 | TRBV5-1 | TGCGCCAGCAGCTTAGGGGACAGGGCCTATGGCTACACCTTC | CASSLGDRAYGYTF
. | . | TRBJ2-7 | TRBV2 | TGTGCCAGCACCCCGGACAGTTTAGGTTACTCGGACTACGAGCAGTACTTC | CASTPDSLGYSDYEQYF
few | . | TRBJ1-3 | TRBV20-1 | TGCAGTGCGCAACAGGGACTTGTCTCTGGAAACACCATATATTTT | CSAQQGLVSGNTIYF
. | . | TRBJ1-5 | TRBV7-2 | TGTGCCAGCAGCGTAAGTGGGTATAGCAATCAGCCCCAGCATTTT | CASSVSGYSNQPQHF
few | TRBD1 | TRBJ1-2 | TRBV27 | TGTGCCAGCAGTACGACCTCACCCAGGGGGTCAGGGGGCTACACCTTC | CASSTTSPRGSGGYTF
few | TRBD1 | TRBJ2-1 | TRBV7-6 | TGTGCCAGCAGCACGACAGGGGGCTACTACAATGAGCAGTTCTTC | CASSTTGGYYNEQFF
. | . | TRBJ1-2 | TRBV6-5 | TGTGCCAGCAGTTACTCGAGGGGCGCTCTGTCTGGCTACACCTTC | CASSYSRGALSGYTF
. | . | TRBJ2-7 | TRBV7-8 | TGTGCCAGCAGCCCGGAGCAGGGCAAGAACGAGCAGTACTTC | CASSPEQGKNEQYF
. | TRBD1 | TRBJ1-5 | TRBV20-1 | TGCAGTGCTAGTAGCCCGGGACAGGGTTTGGGTCAGCCCCAGCATTTT | CSASSPGQGLGQPQHF
. | . | TRBJ1-2 | TRBV19 | TGTGCCAGCTCGTCCGGACAGAACTATGGCTACACCTTC | CASSSGQNYGYTF
. | TRBD2 | TRBJ2-5 | TRBV9 | TGTGCCAGCAATCCATCCGGGGAGGGAGAGACCCAGTACTTC | CASNPSGEGETQYF
. | . | TRBJ2-4 | TRBV7-9 | TGTGCCAGCAGCCCTTTAGCCAAAAACATTCAGTACTTC | CASSPLAKNIQYF
. | TRBD2 | TRBJ2-7 | TRBV20-1 | TGCAGTGTCCTACCGGGACTAGCGGGAGCCTACGAGCAGTACTTC | CSVLPGLAGAYEQYF
once | TRBD1 | TRBJ1-1 | TRBV20-1 | TGCAGTGCTAGAGCCGGGACAGGGGGCACTGAAGCTTTCTTT | CSARAGTGGTEAFF
. | TRBD1 | TRBJ2-2 | TRBV19 | TGTGCCAGTACCCGGACAGGCCTTCGGAACACCGGGGAGCTGTTTTTT | CASTRTGLRNTGELFF
. | TRBD1 | TRBJ2-1 | TRBV30 | TGTGCCCGGAGTGTTGGGACAGGGATGTTCTTC | CARSVGTGMFF
few | . | TRBJ1-5 | TRBV6-5 | TGTGCCAGCAGTTACCGGTTTCCGACAGTTAGCAATCAGCCCCAGCATTTT | CASSYRFPTVSNQPQHF
. | . | TRBJ2-1 | TRBV20-1 | TGCAGTGCTAGCTCTGGGAGGGGGTACAATGAGCAGTTCTTC | CSASSGRGYNEQFF
. | . | TRBJ2-3 | TRBV6-1 | TGTGCCAGCAGCCAGGGAAATACGCAGTATTTT | CASSQGNTQYF
. | TRBD2 | TRBJ2-2 | TRBV24-1 | TGTGCCACCAGTGGAGCCCGTCATTCTAGCGGGGGGAACACCGGGGAGCTGTTTTTT | CATSGARHSSGGNTGELFF
. | . | TRBJ2-3 | TRBV7-2 | TGTGCCAGCAGCTTAGAGACCACAGATACGCAGTATTTT | CASSLETTDTQYF
. | . | TRBJ1-6 | TRBV20-1 | TGCAGTGCGGAACGCGGGACATCCTATAATTCACCCCTCCACTTT | CSAERGTSYNSPLHF
. | . | TRBJ1-6 | TRBV20-1 | TGCAGTGCTCGAACAGGGCTTCATTCACCCCTCCACTTT | CSARTGLHSPLHF